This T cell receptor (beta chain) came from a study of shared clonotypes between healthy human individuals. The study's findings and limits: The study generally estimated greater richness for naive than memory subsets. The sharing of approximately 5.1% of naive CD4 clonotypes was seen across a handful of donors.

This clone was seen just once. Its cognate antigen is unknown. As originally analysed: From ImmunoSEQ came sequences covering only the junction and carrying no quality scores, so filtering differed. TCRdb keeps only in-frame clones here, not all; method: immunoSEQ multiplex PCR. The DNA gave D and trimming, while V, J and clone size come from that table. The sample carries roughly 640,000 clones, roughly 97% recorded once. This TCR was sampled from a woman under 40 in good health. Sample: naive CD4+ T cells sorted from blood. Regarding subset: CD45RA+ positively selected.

The CDR3 nucleotides read TGTGCCAGCATGCGGGACAGGGTTTTCACTGAAGCTTTCTTT. Residues: CASMRDRVFTEAFF. The gene calls are TRBV28 and TRBJ1-1; 9 nucleotides align to TRBD1. V shed 7 bases, J shed 4 bases, and the junction held 7 bases outside the gene matches. CDR1 and CDR2 from the germline V gene are MDHEN and SYDVKM. The CDR3 totals 14 residues.